The 31 T cell receptor beta chains below come from one sample, sequenced in a study of T cell responses to AZD1222 COVID-19 vaccine. This table comes from immunoSEQ multiplex PCR, and its TCRdb copy is limited to in-frame clones, with some not included. The sample includes around 130,000 clones, about 88% of them seen just once. The sample in question was peripheral blood, obtained 28 days after the second AZD1222 dose. The receptors stem from an adult who received the AZD1222 COVID-19 vaccine.

The J gene is TRBJ2-7, the V gene TRBV19, with 8 nucleotides matching TRBD1. Trimming cost V 1 base and J 5 bases; bases outside gene matches: 7. Germline assignment: CDR1 LNHDA and CDR2 SQIVND (reference sequence). CDR3 length: 15 amino acids. As DNA, the CDR3 is TGTGCCAGTAGTATAGGCTGGACAGGGTCCCACGAGCAGTACTTC. It yields the protein CASSIGWTGSHEQYF.

The chain has TRBV9 and TRBJ1-1, with D perhaps TRBD1 (5 bases). Between the trimmed V and J ends, which lost 0 bases and 3 bases, there was a span of 9 bases. Germline assignment: CDR1 SGDLS and CDR2 YYNGEE. This CDR3 has 14 amino acids. CDR3 nucleotide sequence: TGTGCCAGCAGCGTAGGAGGGGATGACACTGAAGCTTTCTTT. It translates to CASSVGGDDTEAFF.

The gene calls are TRBV30 and TRBJ1-6, with D possibly being TRBD1 (6 bases). V lost 1 base, J lost 6 bases, and 13 bases lay in between. Germline CDR1 and CDR2: GTSNPN and SVGIG (reference sequence). The CDR3 is made up of 15 amino acids. The CDR3 nucleotides are TGTGCCTGGAGTGCTCGGGGGCCTCTTAATTCACCCCTCCACTTT. As protein: CAWSARGPLNSPLHF.

In its sample, this clone was seen a few times. This sequence joins TRBV19 and TRBJ2-3, with TRBD1 matching 9 bases. V trimming: 4 bases; J trimming: 6 bases; junction bases outside the gene matches: 11. Per germline, CDR1 LNHDA and CDR2 SQIVND (reference sequence). There are 16 residues in the CDR3. The CDR3 is CASSSTPGQGVDTQYF. The CDR3 DNA sequence: TGTGCCAGTAGTAGCACCCCGGGACAGGGTGTCGATACGCAGTATTTT.

About this clone itself: At one end the junction does not follow the germline gene, possibly because of a read error. The gene calls are TRBV5-6 and TRBJ2-1; D tentatively reads TRBD1 or TRBD2 (7 bases each). Germline loops: CDR1 SGHDT, CDR2 YYEEEE. This CDR3 region has 12 residues. In nucleotides, the CDR3 is TGTGCCAGCAGCTTGGCGGGGGGCAGGGGGATCTTC. Translation: CASSLAGGRGIF. Full variable domain (rest looked up from reference TRBV5-6 and TRBJ2-1): DAGVTQSPTHLIKTRGQQVTLRCSPKSGHDTVSWYQQALGQGPQFIFQYYEEEERQRGNFPDRFSGHQFPNYSSELNVNALLLGDSALYLCASSLAGGRGIFGPGTRLTVL.

The chain employs TRBV12-3 or TRBV12-4 and TRBJ2-4; TRBD2 matches at 7 bases. The CDR3 is made up of 13 amino acids. V lost 6 bases, J lost 7 bases, and 6 bases stayed unmatched. CDR3 nucleotide sequence: TGTGCCAGCAGGCCGGGGGGTACGAACATTCAGTACTTC. Residues: CASRPGGTNIQYF.

V usage is TRBV6-5 and J usage is TRBJ1-4; 7 bases line up with TRBD1. The CDR3 runs to 14 residues. Germline trimming cut 6 bases from V and 2 bases from J; bases unmatched to any gene: 3. Germline V CDR1 and CDR2: MNHEY, SVGAGI. The CDR3 is CASRRGGTNEKLFF. In nucleotides, the CDR3 is TGTGCCAGCAGGCGAGGGGGCACTAATGAAAAACTGTTTTTT.

The chain employs TRBV18 and TRBJ2-2; perhaps TRBD1 as D (5 bases). The length of the CDR3 is 14 residues. The germline gives CDR1 KGHSH, CDR2 LQKENI. The V gene lost 5 bases and the J gene lost 0 bases, with 7 bases spanning the gap. CDR3 protein: CASSKGSNTGELFF. The CDR3 nucleotides read TGTGCCAGCTCAAAGGGGTCGAACACCGGGGAGCTGTTTTTT.

Only one count was recorded for this clone. This chain uses TRBV7-3 with TRBJ2-1; D is uncertain. The CDR3 is 14 amino acids. The germline V and J ends were trimmed by 3 bases and 0 bases, with 6 bases remaining between them. The germline gives CDR1 SGHTA, CDR2 FQGTGA. The CDR3 region has the DNA TGTGCCAGCAGCTTGGCAAGCTCCTACAATGAGCAGTTCTTC. Translated: CASSLASSYNEQFF.

V and J are TRBV7-2 and TRBJ1-5, with TRBD1 identical over 7 bases. Germline CDR1 reads SGHTA; CDR2 reads FQGNSA. V lost 0 bases to trimming and J lost 7 bases; unmatched junction nucleotides: 9. The length of the CDR3 is 16 residues. CDR3 coding DNA: TGTGCCAGCAGCTTAGCGCAGGGGGGGCGAGTACAGCCCCAGCATTTT. Amino acid sequence: CASSLAQGGRVQPQHF.

CDR3: CASSTVGQLDEQYF. CDR3 nucleotide sequence: TGCGCCAGCAGCACGGTCGGACAGCTAGACGAGCAGTACTTC. The J gene is TRBJ2-7, the V gene TRBV5-1, with a tentative D call TRBD1 (6 bases). The CDR3 has 14 residues. Deletions cut 4 bases from V and 5 bases from J, with 16 bases between. Germline CDR1 and CDR2: SGHRS and YFSETQ.

The rearrangement uses TRBV14 and TRBJ1-2, with D tentatively TRBD1 (5 bases). CDR1 is SGHDN and CDR2 is FVKESK in the germline V gene. The CDR3 totals 15 residues. Between the trimmed V and J ends, which lost 2 bases and 4 bases, there was a span of 14 bases. The CDR3 DNA sequence: TGTGCCAGCAGCCAACGGAGGGGTTCGACCTATGGCTACACCTTC. Amino acid sequence: CASSQRRGSTYGYTF.

The CDR3 sequence is CASSQVTGGDYGYTF. The CDR3 DNA reads as TGTGCCAGCAGCCAAGTAACAGGGGGCGACTATGGCTACACCTTC. The V and J genes are TRBV3-1 (or the pseudogene TRBV3-2) and TRBJ1-2; 9 bases map to TRBD1. The CDR3 covers 15 residues. V gave up 1 base and J gave up 3 bases; unmatched junction bases: 3. Germline V CDR1 and CDR2: LGHDT, YNNKEL (reference sequence).

The chain carries TRBV30 and TRBJ2-7; D is possibly TRBD2 (5 bases). The CDR3 is 11 amino acids. V was clipped by 4 bases and J by 7 bases, with 11 bases between them. Germline loops: CDR1 GTSNPN, CDR2 SVGIG (reference sequence). CDR3 DNA sequence: TGTGCCTGGACCCACGAGGGAGAGCAGTACTTC. Its translation is CAWTHEGEQYF.

This clone was picked up a small number of times. The CDR3 spells CASSQEGAASYEQYF. CDR3 DNA: TGTGCCAGCAGCCAAGAAGGGGCCGCTTCCTACGAGCAGTACTTC. The V gene is TRBV3-1 (or the pseudogene TRBV3-2), the J gene TRBJ2-7; a possible D gene is TRBD1 (5 bases). This CDR3 is built from 15 residues. The germline gives CDR1 LGHDT, CDR2 YNNKEL (reference sequence). The V end was cut by 0 bases, the J end by 1 base, with 10 bases between.

This clone was seen only a few times. The gene calls are TRBV12-3 or TRBV12-4 and TRBJ1-1; weak D call: TRBD1 (5 bases). The V and J ends lost 3 bases and 5 bases respectively, with 10 bases between them. This CDR3 contains 13 residues. The chain's CDR3 is CASSFGEGTEAFF. The CDR3 DNA sequence: TGTGCCAGCAGTTTCGGGGAGGGGACTGAAGCTTTCTTT.

This chain uses TRBV9 with TRBJ2-5; D is perhaps TRBD2 (5 bases). CDR3 length: 15 residues. Trimming stripped 4 bases from V and 1 base from J, with 14 bases between. Germline CDR1 is SGDLS and CDR2 is YYNGEE. The CDR3 coding sequence is TGTGCCAGCAGCCTTCTCGGGGTGGTCCAAGAGACCCAGTACTTC. Protein sequence: CASSLLGVVQETQYF.

In this sample, this clone turned up a few times. The sample contains more than one DNA sequence encoding this CDR3. V usage is TRBV29-1 and J usage is TRBJ1-1; 7 bases fit TRBD1. CDR1 is SQVTM and CDR2 is ANQGSEA in the germline V gene. This CDR3 is built from 13 residues. J lost 5 bases, V lost 7 bases, and 10 bases had no gene match. CDR3: CSGRQGGGTEAFF. In DNA, the CDR3 is TGCAGCGGCAGACAGGGAGGTGGGACTGAAGCTTTCTTT.

This clone has just a few counts. The chain employs TRBV5-1 and TRBJ2-2; 8 nucleotides agree with TRBD1. The CDR3 loop spans 15 amino acids. J was trimmed by 4 bases and V by 4 bases; bases with no gene match: 6. CDR1 and CDR2 from the germline V gene are SGHRS and YFSETQ. The CDR3 bases are TGCGCCAGCAGCCCCTGGACAGGGAGCACCGGGGAGCTGTTTTTT. Translated, it gives CASSPWTGSTGELFF.

The chain combines TRBV6-2 or TRBV6-3 with TRBJ1-2; D possibly corresponds to TRBD1 (6 bases). The V gene's germline CDR1 is MNHEY and CDR2 SVGEGT. The CDR3 extends over 12 amino acids. V was clipped by 5 bases and J by 4 bases, with 8 bases between them. The CDR3 loop reads CASSRDIYGYTF. In DNA form, the CDR3 reads TGTGCCAGCAGTCGGGACATCTATGGCTACACCTTC.

The chain couples TRBV30 to TRBJ1-6; 9 nucleotides align to TRBD1. Germline V gene sequence: CDR1 GTSNPN, CDR2 SVGIG (reference sequence). This CDR3 is 13 amino acids long. V lost 3 bases, J lost 8 bases, and 2 bases stayed unmatched. The CDR3 region has the DNA TGTGCCTGGAGGGACAGGGGTTATTCACCCCTCCACTTT. It specifies CAWRDRGYSPLHF.

This clone was counted only a few times. The chain employs TRBV9 and TRBJ1-5; D is possibly TRBD1 (6 bases). Deletions cut 4 bases from V and 3 bases from J, with 11 bases between. Per the germline V gene, CDR1 is SGDLS and CDR2 is YYNGEE. This CDR3 contains 14 residues. CDR3 loop: CASSPQGINQPQHF. In nucleotides, the CDR3 is TGTGCCAGCAGCCCGCAGGGGATCAATCAGCCCCAGCATTTT.

The chain's CDR3 is CASSFFGGAQNIQYF. The CDR3 DNA reads as TGTGCCAGCAGTTTTTTCGGGGGGGCGCAAAACATTCAGTACTTC. The chain links TRBV27 to TRBJ2-4, with TRBD2 matching 8 bases. The trim removed 3 bases at V and 5 bases at J, leaving 6 bases unmatched. The CDR3 has 15 amino acids. Per germline, CDR1 MNHEY and CDR2 SMNVEV (reference sequence).

The CDR3 is CASSHAPVGSGNTIYF. The CDR3 DNA reads as TGCGCCAGCAGCCATGCCCCGGTGGGCTCTGGAAACACCATATATTTT. The rearrangement links TRBV4-1 to TRBJ1-3; no reliable D call. V shed 3 bases and J shed 0 bases, with 12 bases lying between them. The CDR3 spans 16 residues. Germline CDR1 reads MGHRA; CDR2 reads YSYEKL.

The chain uses TRBV29-1 and TRBJ1-5; 8 bases line up with TRBD1. The ends lost 4 bases at V and 3 bases at J; junction bases unmatched: 2. Germline V gene sequence: CDR1 SQVTM, CDR2 ANQGSEA. This CDR3 has 13 residues. The chain's CDR3 is CSVGQGLNQPQHF. CDR3 in DNA: TGCAGCGTTGGACAGGGGCTCAATCAGCCCCAGCATTTT.

V gene TRBV6-5 combines with J gene TRBJ2-1; D gene uncertain. This CDR3 has 15 amino acids. Germline V gene lookup returns CDR1 MNHEY and CDR2 SVGAGI. Trimming pared 10 bases from V and 5 bases from J, leaving 21 bases between. CDR3 region: CATTAPGLHHNEQFF. CDR3 coding DNA: TGTGCCACCACAGCCCCCGGGCTCCACCACAATGAGCAGTTCTTC.

V is TRBV7-6 and J is TRBJ2-3, with D tentatively TRBD1 (6 bases). Germline CDR1 and CDR2: SGHVS and FNYEAQ. The V end was cut by 5 bases, the J end by 8 bases, with 17 bases between. CDR3 length: 14 residues. CDR3 bases: TGTGCCAGCAGCACCGACCCACAGGGAGCTACGCAGTATTTT. Protein product: CASSTDPQGATQYF. The entire variable domain, with the rest obtained from reference TRBV7-6 and TRBJ2-3, is as follows: GAGVSQSPRYKVTKRGQDVALRCDPISGHVSLYWYRQALGQGPEFLTYFNYEAQQDKSGLPNDRFSAERPEGSISTLTIQRTEQRDSAMYRCASSTDPQGATQYFGPGTRLTVL.

Note on this clone: At one boundary the junction diverges from the germline segment, which might be a read error. V is TRBV12-3 or TRBV12-4 and J is TRBJ2-1, with 7 bases matching TRBD2. The CDR3 extends over 12 amino acids. CDR3 loop: CASSPREDEQFF. CDR3 in DNA: TGTGCCAGCAGTCCCCGGGAGGATGAACAGTTCTTC.

This clone was counted between two and nine times. The gene calls are TRBV7-9 and TRBJ1-6; 8 bases match TRBD1. This CDR3 has 15 residues. In germline, CDR1 is SEHNR, CDR2 FQNEAQ (reference sequence). J was trimmed by 0 bases and V by 5 bases; bases with no gene match: 0. The CDR3 region is CASSGTGSYNSPLHF. The CDR3 DNA follows: TGTGCCAGCAGCGGGACAGGCTCCTATAATTCACCCCTCCACTTT.

This chain connects TRBV20-1 to TRBJ1-3; D ambiguous. The CDR3 has 13 amino acids. CDR1 is DFQATT and CDR2 is SNEGSKA in the germline V gene (reference sequence). With 3 bases removed from V and 4 bases from J, the gap between germline ends came to 10 bases. The CDR3 bases are TGCAGTGCTAGTGGAGGTTTGGGAAACACCATATATTTT. This encodes CSASGGLGNTIYF.

V gene TRBV10-3 combines with J gene TRBJ2-6, with D maybe TRBD1 (6 bases). Trimming took 6 bases from V and 0 from J, leaving 6 bases between them. The CDR3 is 14 residues long. Germline V CDR1 and CDR2: ENHRY, SYGVKD. The CDR3 spells CAIRDSSGANVLTF. In DNA form, the CDR3 reads TGTGCCATCAGGGACAGCTCTGGGGCCAACGTCCTGACTTTC.